In this sample, the clone carrying this T cell receptor (beta chain) turned up once. Produced via immunoSEQ multiplex PCR; TCRdb's table is partial and in-frame only. The sample lists 150,000 or so clones, about nine tenths occurring once. Indicated time point: baseline pretreatment blood. Indicated treatment: 15 Gy SBRT to primary tumor, nephrectomy 4 weeks later. This record comes from a study of radiation and T cells in renal cell carcinoma. Per the germline V gene, CDR1 is SGHRS and CDR2 is YFSETQ. V was cut by 1 base and J by 4 bases, with 10 bases left in between. CDR3 length equals 14 residues. The receptor was isolated from a woman in her 70s with renal cell carcinoma. The source material was blood, sampled from a patient whose treatment included radiotherapy and nephrectomy. This chain connects TRBV5-1 to TRBJ2-3, with D possibly being TRBD2 (5 bases). DNA for the CDR3: TGCGCCAGCAGCTTGCAGACTACATCAGATACGCAGTATTTT. Amino acids: CASSLQTTSDTQYF.